Below, 21 T cell receptor beta chains from the same sample are listed, as sequenced in a study of monozygotic twins with inflammatory bowel disease. After re-calling the 5' RACE reads, TCRdb lists one entry per CDR3 protein, DNA absent. This sample's table has 310,000 or so distinct CDR3 sequences. The sample consisted of blood. The receptors derive from a human donor with ulcerative colitis or Crohn's disease, or a healthy co-twin of an affected twin (not recorded which).

This sequence joins TRBV9 and TRBJ1-2; without DNA, the TCRdb call of TRBD1 cannot be checked. The germline V gene has CDR1 SGDLS and CDR2 YYNGEE. This CDR3 comprises 20 residues. This CDR3 is CASSVGGRGGGPGYGYGYTF.

The rearrangement joins TRBV5-1 to TRBJ1-6; TCRdb's D gene call, TRBD1, goes unchecked for lack of DNA. CDR1 and CDR2 from the germline V gene are SGHRS and YFSETQ. The CDR3 loop spans 16 amino acids. This chain's CDR3 is CASSLEGGSRNSPLHF.

This rearrangement joins TRBV4-3 to TRBJ1-2. Germline V gene data show CDR1 as LGHNA and CDR2 as YSLEER. The CDR3 spans 15 residues. The CDR3 spells CASSQAAGSDYGYTF.

This chain links TRBV7-2 with TRBJ2-2. CDR1 SGHTA and CDR2 FQGNSA come from the germline V gene. The CDR3 loop spans 13 amino acids. The chain's CDR3 is CASSETVTGELFF.

The chain carries TRBV9 and TRBJ1-1. CDR1 is SGDLS, CDR2 YYNGEE, per germline. CDR3 length equals 14 residues. The CDR3 here is CASSVAAMNTEAFF.

The J gene is TRBJ2-2, the V gene TRBV20-1. This CDR3 contains 14 residues. CDR1 and CDR2 (germline): DFQATT, SNEGSKA (reference sequence). The CDR3 here is CSARDTATTGELFF.

V and J are TRBV20-1 and TRBJ2-7; TCRdb proposes TRBD2, but this gene call is untestable without DNA. The CDR3 loop spans 16 amino acids. CDR1 is DFQATT and CDR2 is SNEGSKA in the germline V gene (reference sequence). The CDR3 is CSARDRRKDYPYEQYF.

In terms of frequency, this clonotype is medium-sized (0.01 to 0.1%). CDR3 in amino acids: CASSPSEGQGVNGELFF. V and J are TRBV6-5 and TRBJ2-2; TCRdb reports TRBD1, a call that lacks DNA to check it against. The V gene's germline CDR1 is MNHEY and CDR2 SVGAGI. The CDR3 runs to 17 residues.

This rearrangement joins TRBV28 to TRBJ1-3. Germline V gene sequence: CDR1 MDHEN, CDR2 SYDVKM. The CDR3 is made up of 14 amino acids. The chain's CDR3 is CASKDPSSGNTIYF. The full variable domain, with the rest looked up from reference TRBV28 and TRBJ1-3, is DVKVTQSSRYLVKRTGEKVFLECVQDMDHENMFWYRQDPGLGLRLIYFSYDVKMKEKGDIPEGYSVSREKKERFSLILESASTNQTSMYLCASKDPSSGNTIYFGEGSWLTVV.

Here the CDR3 reads CASSLEKGDRSPLHF. The gene calls are TRBV7-9 and TRBJ1-6; the D call from TCRdb, TRBD1, cannot be confirmed without DNA. The CDR3 loop spans 15 amino acids. Germline V gene sequence: CDR1 SEHNR, CDR2 FQNEAQ (reference sequence). The full variable domain, in which reference TRBV7-9 and TRBJ1-6 provide the parts outside the CDR3, is DTGVSQNPRHKITKRGQNVTFRCDPISEHNRLYWYRQTLGQGPEFLTYFQNEAQLEKSRLLSDRFSAERPKGSFSTLEIQRTEQGDSAMYLCASSLEKGDRSPLHFGNGTRLTVT.

This chain connects TRBV7-3 to TRBJ2-3; TCRdb's D call of TRBD2 is untestable without DNA. CDR3 length equals 17 residues. The germline gives CDR1 SGHTA, CDR2 FQGTGA. The CDR3 region is CASSLNPELAGADTQYF.

V gene TRBV3-1 combines with J gene TRBJ1-3; TCRdb calls TRBD1, which cannot be checked without DNA. The germline gives CDR1 LGHDT, CDR2 YNNKEL (reference sequence). CDR3 length: 20 residues. CDR3 protein: CASSQDHGWGRPSSGNTIYF.

V is TRBV29-1 and J is TRBJ2-7. The germline CDR1 and CDR2 sequences are SQVTM and ANQGSEA. The CDR3 is 13 amino acids. The CDR3 loop is CSVVSSISYEQYF.

The V and J genes are TRBV5-5 and TRBJ2-1. This CDR3 is built from 13 residues. The germline V gene encodes CDR1 SGHKS and CDR2 YYEKEE (reference sequence). The CDR3: CASREGLRNEQFF.

The chain is built from TRBV28 and TRBJ2-7; the TCRdb call, TRBD1, lacks DNA for checking. Germline lookup yields CDR1 MDHEN and CDR2 SYDVKM. The CDR3 runs 12 residues. CDR3 sequence: CASSLRAREQYF.

V is TRBV5-1 and J is TRBJ1-1; there is no DNA to check the TCRdb D call of TRBD1. Germline assignment: CDR1 SGHRS and CDR2 YFSETQ. The CDR3 is 15 amino acids. The CDR3 sequence is CASSLLGATNTEAFF.

The rearrangement joins TRBV28 to TRBJ2-3; as DNA is missing, the TRBD2 call by TCRdb cannot be tested. CDR1 is MDHEN, CDR2 SYDVKM, per germline. This CDR3 has 16 amino acids. Here the CDR3 reads CASSYQASGSTDTQYF.

V gene TRBV6-4 combines with J gene TRBJ2-5. Germline V CDR1 and CDR2: MRHNA, SNTAGT. The CDR3 length is 15 residues. The CDR3 loop reads CASSKSGQREETQYF.

The rearrangement uses TRBV5-1 and TRBJ2-4; the D call from TCRdb, TRBD1, cannot be confirmed without DNA. In germline, CDR1 is SGHRS, CDR2 YFSETQ. The CDR3 totals 18 residues. The CDR3 loop is CASSFNPGHSLAKNIQYF.

The chain employs TRBV5-5 and TRBJ1-2; the D gene TCRdb calls, TRBD1, cannot be checked with no DNA. The CDR3 loop spans 15 amino acids. CDR1 SGHKS and CDR2 YYEKEE come from the germline V gene (reference sequence). The CDR3 sequence: CASSLRGQGPYGYTF.

V is TRBV12-3 or TRBV12-4 and J is TRBJ1-5; without DNA, the TCRdb call of TRBD1 cannot be checked. The CDR3 is made up of 15 amino acids. This CDR3 is CASREGHQIGQPQHF.